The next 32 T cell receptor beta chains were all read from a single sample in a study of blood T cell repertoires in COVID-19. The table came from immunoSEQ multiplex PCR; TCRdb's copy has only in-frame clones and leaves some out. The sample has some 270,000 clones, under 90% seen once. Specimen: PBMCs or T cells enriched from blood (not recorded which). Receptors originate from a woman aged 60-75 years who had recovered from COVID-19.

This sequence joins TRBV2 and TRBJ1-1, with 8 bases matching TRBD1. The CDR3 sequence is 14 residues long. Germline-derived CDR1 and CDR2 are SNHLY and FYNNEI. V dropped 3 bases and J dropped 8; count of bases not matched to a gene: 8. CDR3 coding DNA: TGTGCCAGCAGTGAGCAGGGGGCTTTGGGGGAAGCTTTCTTT. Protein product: CASSEQGALGEAFF.

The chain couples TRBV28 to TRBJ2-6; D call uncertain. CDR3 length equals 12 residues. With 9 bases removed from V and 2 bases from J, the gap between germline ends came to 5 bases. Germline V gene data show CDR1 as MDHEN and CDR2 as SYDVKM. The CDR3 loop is CASTTGANVLTF. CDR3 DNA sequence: TGTGCCAGTACAACTGGGGCCAACGTCCTGACTTTC.

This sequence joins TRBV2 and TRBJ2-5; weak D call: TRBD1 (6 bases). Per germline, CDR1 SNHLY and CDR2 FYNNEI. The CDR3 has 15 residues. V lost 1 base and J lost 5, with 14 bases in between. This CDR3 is CASSEGVRGGETQYF. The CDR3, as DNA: TGTGCCAGCAGTGAAGGGGTCAGGGGTGGCGAGACCCAGTACTTC.

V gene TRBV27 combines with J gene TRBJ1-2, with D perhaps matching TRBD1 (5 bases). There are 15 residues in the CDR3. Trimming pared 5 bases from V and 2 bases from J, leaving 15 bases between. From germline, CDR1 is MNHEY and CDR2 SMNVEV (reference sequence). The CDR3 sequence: CASSPQGIWNYGYTF. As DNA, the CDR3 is TGTGCCAGCAGTCCTCAGGGTATCTGGAACTATGGCTACACCTTC.

CDR3 nucleotide sequence: TGTGCCAGCGGATTGTCGACTAGCGGGAGTGGTGAGCAGTACTTC. It specifies CASGLSTSGSGEQYF. V is TRBV9 and J is TRBJ2-7, with 12 nucleotides matching TRBD2. Germline loops: CDR1 SGDLS, CDR2 YYNGEE. Unmatched junction bases numbered 12, after V lost 7 bases and J lost 7 bases. CDR3 length equals 15 residues. Looking up the rest from reference TRBV9 and TRBJ2-7 gives the full variable domain: DSGVTQTPKHLITATGQRVTLRCSPRSGDLSVYWYQQSLDQGLQFLIQYYNGEERAKGNILERFSAQQFPDLHSELNLSSLELGDSALYFCASGLSTSGSGEQYFGPGTRLTVT.

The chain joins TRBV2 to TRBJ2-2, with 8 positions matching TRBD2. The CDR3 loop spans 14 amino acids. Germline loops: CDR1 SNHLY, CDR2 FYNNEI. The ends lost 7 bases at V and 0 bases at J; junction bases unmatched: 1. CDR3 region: CASKGLANTGELFF. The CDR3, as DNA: TGTGCCAGCAAGGGACTAGCGAACACCGGGGAGCTGTTTTTT. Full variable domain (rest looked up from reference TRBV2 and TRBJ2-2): EPEVTQTPSHQVTQMGQEVILRCVPISNHLYFYWYRQILGQKVEFLVSFYNNEISEKSEIFDDQFSVERPDGSNFTLKIRSTKLEDSAMYFCASKGLANTGELFFGEGSRLTVL.

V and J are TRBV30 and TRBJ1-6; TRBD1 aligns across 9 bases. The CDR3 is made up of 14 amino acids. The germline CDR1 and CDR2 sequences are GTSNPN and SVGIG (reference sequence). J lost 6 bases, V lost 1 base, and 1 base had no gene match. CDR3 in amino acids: CAWSGTGVNSPLHF. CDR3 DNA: TGTGCCTGGAGTGGGACAGGGGTTAATTCACCCCTCCACTTT.

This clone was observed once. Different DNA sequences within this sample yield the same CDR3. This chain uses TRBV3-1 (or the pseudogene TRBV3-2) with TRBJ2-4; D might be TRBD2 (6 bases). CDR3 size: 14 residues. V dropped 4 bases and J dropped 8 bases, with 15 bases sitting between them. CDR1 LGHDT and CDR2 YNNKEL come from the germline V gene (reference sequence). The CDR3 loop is CASSRQSGGDIQYF. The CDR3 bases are TGTGCCAGCAGCCGCCAATCCGGGGGTGACATTCAGTACTTC.

The CDR3 coding sequence is TGCGCCAGCAGCTTGGCTCCCGGGAACCCCAATCAGCCCCAGCATTTT. Encoded protein: CASSLAPGNPNQPQHF. This chain connects TRBV5-1 to TRBJ1-5; D unresolved. This CDR3 region has 16 residues. The V end lost 0 bases, the J end lost 3 bases, and 13 bases lay between the germline ends. Germline CDR1 SGHRS, CDR2 YFSETQ.

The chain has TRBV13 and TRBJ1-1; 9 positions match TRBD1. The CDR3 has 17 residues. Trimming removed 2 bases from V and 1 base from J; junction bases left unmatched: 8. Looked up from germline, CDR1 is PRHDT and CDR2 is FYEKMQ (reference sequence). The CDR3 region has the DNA TGTGCCAGCAGCTTACCTGAACAGGGGGCGAGGAACACTGAAGCTTTCTTT. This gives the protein CASSLPEQGARNTEAFF.

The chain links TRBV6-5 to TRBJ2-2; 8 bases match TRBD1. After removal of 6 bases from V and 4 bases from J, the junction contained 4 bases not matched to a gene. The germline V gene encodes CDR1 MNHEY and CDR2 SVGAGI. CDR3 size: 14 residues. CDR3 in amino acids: CASRRTGFTGELFF. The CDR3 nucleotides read TGTGCCAGCAGAAGGACAGGGTTCACCGGGGAGCTGTTTTTT.

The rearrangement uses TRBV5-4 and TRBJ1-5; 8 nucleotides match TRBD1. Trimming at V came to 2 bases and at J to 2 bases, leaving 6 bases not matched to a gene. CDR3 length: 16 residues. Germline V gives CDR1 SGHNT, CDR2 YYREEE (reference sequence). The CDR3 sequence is CASSFTGGSRNQPQHF. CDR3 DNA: TGTGCCAGCAGCTTTACAGGGGGTTCACGCAATCAGCCCCAGCATTTT.

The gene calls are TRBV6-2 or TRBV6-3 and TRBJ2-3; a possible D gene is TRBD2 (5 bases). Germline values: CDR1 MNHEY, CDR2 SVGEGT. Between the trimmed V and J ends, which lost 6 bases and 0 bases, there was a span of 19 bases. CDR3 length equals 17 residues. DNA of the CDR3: TGTGCCAGCAGCTGGCCCTCCGAGGGATTTAGCACAGATACGCAGTATTTT. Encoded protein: CASSWPSEGFSTDTQYF.

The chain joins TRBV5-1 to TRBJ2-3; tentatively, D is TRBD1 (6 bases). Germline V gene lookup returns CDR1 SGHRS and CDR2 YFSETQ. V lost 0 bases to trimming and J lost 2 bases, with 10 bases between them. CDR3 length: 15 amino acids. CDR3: CASSLGDIITDTQYF. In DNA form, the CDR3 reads TGCGCCAGCAGCTTGGGGGACATTATCACAGATACGCAGTATTTT.

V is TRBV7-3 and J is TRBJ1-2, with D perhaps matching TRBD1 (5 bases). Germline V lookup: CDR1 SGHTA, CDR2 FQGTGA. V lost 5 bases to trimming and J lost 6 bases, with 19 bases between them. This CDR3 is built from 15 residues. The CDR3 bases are TGTGCCAGCAGCCCCACCCCCGGGGGAAGGGATGGCTACACCTTC. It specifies CASSPTPGGRDGYTF.

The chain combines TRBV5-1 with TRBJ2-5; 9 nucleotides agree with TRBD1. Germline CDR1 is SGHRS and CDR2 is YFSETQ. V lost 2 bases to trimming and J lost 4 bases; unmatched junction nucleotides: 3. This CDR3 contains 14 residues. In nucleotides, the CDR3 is TGCGCCAGCAGCTTAGTGGGACAGGGAGAGACCCAGTACTTC. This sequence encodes CASSLVGQGETQYF.

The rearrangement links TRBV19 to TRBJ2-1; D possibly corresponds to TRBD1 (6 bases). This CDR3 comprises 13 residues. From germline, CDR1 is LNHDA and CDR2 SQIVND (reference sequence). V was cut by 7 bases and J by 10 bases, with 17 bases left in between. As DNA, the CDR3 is TGTGCCAGTACCCTGCAGTCCAGGGGAGAGCAGTTCTTC. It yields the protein CASTLQSRGEQFF.

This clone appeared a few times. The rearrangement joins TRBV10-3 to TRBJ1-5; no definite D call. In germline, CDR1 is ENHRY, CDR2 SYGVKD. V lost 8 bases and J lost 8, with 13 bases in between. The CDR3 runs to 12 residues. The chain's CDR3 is CAIQAGNEPQHF. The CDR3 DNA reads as TGTGCCATCCAGGCGGGAAACGAGCCCCAGCATTTT.

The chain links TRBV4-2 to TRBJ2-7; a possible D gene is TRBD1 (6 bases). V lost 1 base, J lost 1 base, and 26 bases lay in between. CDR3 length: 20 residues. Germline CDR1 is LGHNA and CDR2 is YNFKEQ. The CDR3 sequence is CASSQGGLQGPRGLSYEQYF. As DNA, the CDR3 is TGTGCCAGCAGCCAAGGAGGATTACAGGGCCCGAGAGGGCTTTCCTACGAGCAGTACTTC.

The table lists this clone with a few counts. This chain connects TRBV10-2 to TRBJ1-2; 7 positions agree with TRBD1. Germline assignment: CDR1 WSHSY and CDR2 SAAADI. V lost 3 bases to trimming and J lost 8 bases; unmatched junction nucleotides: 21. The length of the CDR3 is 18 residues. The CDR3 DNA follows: TGCGCCAGCAGTGACCACGGTTTCATTCAACAGGGGATGGGGGGCTACACCTTC. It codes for CASSDHGFIQQGMGGYTF.

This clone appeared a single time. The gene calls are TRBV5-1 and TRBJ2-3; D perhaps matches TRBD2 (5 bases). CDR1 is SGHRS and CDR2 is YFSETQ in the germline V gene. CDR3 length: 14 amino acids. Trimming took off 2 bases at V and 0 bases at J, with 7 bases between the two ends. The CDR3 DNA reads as TGCGCCAGCAGCTTAAGCGGCAGCACAGATACGCAGTATTTT. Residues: CASSLSGSTDTQYF.

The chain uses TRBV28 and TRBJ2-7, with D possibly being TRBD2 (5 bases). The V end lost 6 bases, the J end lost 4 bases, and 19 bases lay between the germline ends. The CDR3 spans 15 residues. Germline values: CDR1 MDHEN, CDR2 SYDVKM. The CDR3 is CASSPSYGLGYEQYF. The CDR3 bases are TGTGCCAGCAGCCCTAGCTATGGTCTCGGTTACGAGCAGTACTTC. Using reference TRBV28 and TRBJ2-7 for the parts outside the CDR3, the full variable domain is DVKVTQSSRYLVKRTGEKVFLECVQDMDHENMFWYRQDPGLGLRLIYFSYDVKMKEKGDIPEGYSVSREKKERFSLILESASTNQTSMYLCASSPSYGLGYEQYFGPGTRLTVT.

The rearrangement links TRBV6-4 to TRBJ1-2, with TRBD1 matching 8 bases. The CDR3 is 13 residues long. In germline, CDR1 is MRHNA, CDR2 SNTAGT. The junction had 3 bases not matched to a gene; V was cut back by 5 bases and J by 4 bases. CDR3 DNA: TGTGCCAGCAGTCCCGGGACAGGCTATGGCTACACCTTC. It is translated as CASSPGTGYGYTF.

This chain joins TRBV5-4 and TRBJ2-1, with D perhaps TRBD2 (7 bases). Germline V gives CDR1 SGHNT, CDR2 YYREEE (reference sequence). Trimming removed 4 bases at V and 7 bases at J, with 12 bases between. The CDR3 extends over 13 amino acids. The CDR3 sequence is CASSQGTTNEQFF. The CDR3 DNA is TGTGCCAGCAGCCAGGGGACTACTAATGAGCAGTTCTTC.

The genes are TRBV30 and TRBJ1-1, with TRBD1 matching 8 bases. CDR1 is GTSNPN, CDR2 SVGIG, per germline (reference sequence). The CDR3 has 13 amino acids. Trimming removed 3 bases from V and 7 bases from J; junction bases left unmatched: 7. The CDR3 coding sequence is TGTGCCTGGAGACAGGGGGGTCGGAGTGAAGCTTTCTTT. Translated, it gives CAWRQGGRSEAFF.

The CDR3 DNA reads as TGCGCCAGCAGCTTGGGCTGGGGGCATAGCAATCAGCCCCAGCATTTT. Its protein product is CASSLGWGHSNQPQHF. The V call is TRBV5-1, the J call TRBJ1-5, with D possibly TRBD1 on 6 matching bases. This CDR3 is 16 amino acids long. The germline V gene encodes CDR1 SGHRS and CDR2 YFSETQ. V was pared by 0 bases and J by 0 bases, with 10 bases between.

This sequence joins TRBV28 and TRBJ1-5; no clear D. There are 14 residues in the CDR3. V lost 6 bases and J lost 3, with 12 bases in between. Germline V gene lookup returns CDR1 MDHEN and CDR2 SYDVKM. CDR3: CASSRRVNNQPQHF. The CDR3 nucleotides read TGTGCCAGCAGCCGGAGAGTTAACAATCAGCCCCAGCATTTT.

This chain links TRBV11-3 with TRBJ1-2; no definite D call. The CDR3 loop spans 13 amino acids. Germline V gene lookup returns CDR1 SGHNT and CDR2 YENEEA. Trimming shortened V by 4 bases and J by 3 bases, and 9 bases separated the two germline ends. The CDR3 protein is CASSSYKDYGYTF. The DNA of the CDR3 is TGTGCCAGCAGCTCTTACAAAGACTATGGCTACACCTTC.

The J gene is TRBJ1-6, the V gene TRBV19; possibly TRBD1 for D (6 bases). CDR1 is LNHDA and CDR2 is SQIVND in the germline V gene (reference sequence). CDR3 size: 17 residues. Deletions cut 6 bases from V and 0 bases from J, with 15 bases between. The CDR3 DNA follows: TGTGCCAGTAGGATTTTTACAGGGAGCTCCTATAATTCACCCCTCCACTTT. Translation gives CASRIFTGSSYNSPLHF.

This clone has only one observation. CDR3 in DNA: TGTGCCAGCAGCTTAGATCGAAGCATTGGCTACACCTTC. The encoded protein is CASSLDRSIGYTF. V usage is TRBV11-2 and J usage is TRBJ1-2, with no clear D. The germline V and J ends were trimmed by 0 bases and 7 bases, with 9 bases remaining between them. This CDR3 is built from 13 residues. Germline assignment: CDR1 SGHAT and CDR2 FQNNGV. Based on the CDR3 plus reference TRBV11-2 and TRBJ1-2, the full variable domain is EAGVAQSPRYKIIEKRQSVAFWCNPISGHATLYWYQQILGQGPKLLIQFQNNGVVDDSQLPKDRFSAERLKGVDSTLKIQPAKLEDSAVYLCASSLDRSIGYTFGSGTRLTVV.

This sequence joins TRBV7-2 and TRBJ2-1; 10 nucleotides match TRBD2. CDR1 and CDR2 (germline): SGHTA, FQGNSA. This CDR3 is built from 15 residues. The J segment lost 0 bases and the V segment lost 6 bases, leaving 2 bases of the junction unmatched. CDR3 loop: CASSPSGSSYNEQFF. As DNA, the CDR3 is TGTGCCAGCAGTCCTAGCGGGAGCTCCTACAATGAGCAGTTCTTC.

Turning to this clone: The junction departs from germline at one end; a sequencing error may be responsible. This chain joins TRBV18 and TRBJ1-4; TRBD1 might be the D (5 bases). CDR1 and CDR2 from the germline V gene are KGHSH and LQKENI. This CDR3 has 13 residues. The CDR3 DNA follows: TGTGCCAGCTCACCACCGGTGGACACTACGTTTCTTTTT. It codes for CASSPPVDTTFLF.